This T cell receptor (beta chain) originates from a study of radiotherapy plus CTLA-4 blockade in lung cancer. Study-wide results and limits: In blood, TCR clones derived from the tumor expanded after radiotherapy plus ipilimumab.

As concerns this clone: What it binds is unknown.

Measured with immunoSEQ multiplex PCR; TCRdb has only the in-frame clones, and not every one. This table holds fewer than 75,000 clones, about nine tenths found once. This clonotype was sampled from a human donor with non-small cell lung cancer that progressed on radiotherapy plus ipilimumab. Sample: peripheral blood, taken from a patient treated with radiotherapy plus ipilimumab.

CDR3 in amino acids: CASSPLWKEQFF. DNA of the CDR3: TGTGCCAGCAGTCCCCTTTGGAAGGAGCAGTTCTTC. This rearrangement joins TRBV27 to TRBJ2-1; D gene unclear. This CDR3 is built from 12 residues. V was pared by 5 bases and J by 10 bases, with 12 bases between. In germline, CDR1 is MNHEY, CDR2 SMNVEV (reference sequence).